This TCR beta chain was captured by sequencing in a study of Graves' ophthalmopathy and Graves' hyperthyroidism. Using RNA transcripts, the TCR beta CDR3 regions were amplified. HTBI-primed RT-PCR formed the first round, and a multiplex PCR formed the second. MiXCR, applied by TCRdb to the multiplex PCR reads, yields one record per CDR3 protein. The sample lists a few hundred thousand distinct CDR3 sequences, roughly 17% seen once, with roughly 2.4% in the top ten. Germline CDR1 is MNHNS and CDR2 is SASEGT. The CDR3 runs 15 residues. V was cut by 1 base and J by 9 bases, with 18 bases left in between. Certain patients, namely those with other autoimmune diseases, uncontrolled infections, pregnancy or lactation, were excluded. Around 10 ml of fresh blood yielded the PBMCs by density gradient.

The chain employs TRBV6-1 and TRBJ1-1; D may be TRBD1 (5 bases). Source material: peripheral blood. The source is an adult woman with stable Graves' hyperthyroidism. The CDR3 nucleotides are TGTGCCAGCAGTGAAGTCGTGGGAGGGACGGGAAAAGCTTTCTTT. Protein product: CASSEVVGGTGKAFF.